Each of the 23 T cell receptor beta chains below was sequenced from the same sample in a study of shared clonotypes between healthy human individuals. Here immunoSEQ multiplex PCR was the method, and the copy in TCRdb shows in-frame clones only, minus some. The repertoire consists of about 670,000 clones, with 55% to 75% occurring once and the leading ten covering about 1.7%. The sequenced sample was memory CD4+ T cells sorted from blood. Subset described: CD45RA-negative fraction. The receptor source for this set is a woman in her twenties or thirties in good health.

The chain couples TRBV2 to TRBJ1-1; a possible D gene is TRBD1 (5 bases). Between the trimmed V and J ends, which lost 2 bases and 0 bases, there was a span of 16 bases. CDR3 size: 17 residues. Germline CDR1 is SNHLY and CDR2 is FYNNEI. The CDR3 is CASSEKQGRLMNTEAFF. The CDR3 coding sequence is TGTGCCAGCAGTGAAAAGCAGGGACGGCTTATGAACACTGAAGCTTTCTTT. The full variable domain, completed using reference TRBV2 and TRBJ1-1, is EPEVTQTPSHQVTQMGQEVILRCVPISNHLYFYWYRQILGQKVEFLVSFYNNEISEKSEIFDDQFSVERPDGSNFTLKIRSTKLEDSAMYFCASSEKQGRLMNTEAFFGQGTRLTVV.

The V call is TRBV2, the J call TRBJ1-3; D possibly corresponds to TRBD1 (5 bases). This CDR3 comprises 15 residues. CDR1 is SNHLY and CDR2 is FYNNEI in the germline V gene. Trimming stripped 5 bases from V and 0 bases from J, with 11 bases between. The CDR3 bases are TGTGCCAGCAGTCCACAGGTTTCCTCTGGAAACACCATATATTTT. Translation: CASSPQVSSGNTIYF.

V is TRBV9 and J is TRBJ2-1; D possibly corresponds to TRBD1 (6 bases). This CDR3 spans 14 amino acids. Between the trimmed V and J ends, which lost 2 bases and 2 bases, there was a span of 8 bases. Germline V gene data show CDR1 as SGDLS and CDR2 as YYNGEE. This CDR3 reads CASSVQGTYNEQFF. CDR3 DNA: TGTGCCAGCAGCGTTCAGGGGACCTACAATGAGCAGTTCTTC.

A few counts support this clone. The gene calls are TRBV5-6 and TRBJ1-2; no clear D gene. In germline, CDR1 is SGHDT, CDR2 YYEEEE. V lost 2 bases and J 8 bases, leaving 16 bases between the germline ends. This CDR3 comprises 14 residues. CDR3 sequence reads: CASSFREVSGGYTF. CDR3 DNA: TGTGCCAGCAGCTTTCGAGAGGTCTCGGGCGGCTACACCTTC.

CDR3 loop: CASSYELTREQYF. CDR3 DNA: TGTGCCAGCAGTTACGAGTTGACGCGAGAGCAGTACTTC. This sequence joins TRBV6-6 and TRBJ2-7, with unresolved D. Germline CDR1 is MNHNY and CDR2 is SVGAGI (reference sequence). CDR3 length equals 13 residues. V lost 2 bases and J 7 bases, leaving 12 bases between the germline ends.

Here the CDR3 DNA reads TGTGCCAGCAGTACTTTCAGGGGGTTGGCCACCGGGGAGCTGTTTTTT. Its protein product is CASSTFRGLATGELFF. The rearrangement uses TRBV7-7 and TRBJ2-2, with TRBD1 identical over 7 bases. The CDR3 contains 16 residues. Germline V gives CDR1 SSHAT, CDR2 FNYEAQ (reference sequence). The V segment lost 6 bases and the J segment 4 bases; nucleotides outside the gene matches: 11.

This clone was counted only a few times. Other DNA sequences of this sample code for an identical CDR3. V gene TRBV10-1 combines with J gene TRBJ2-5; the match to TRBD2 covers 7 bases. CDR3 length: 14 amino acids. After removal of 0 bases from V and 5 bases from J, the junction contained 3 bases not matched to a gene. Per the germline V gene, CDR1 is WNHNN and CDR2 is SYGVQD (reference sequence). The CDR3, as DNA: TGCGCCAGCAGTGAGTCGGGGGGGTCTGAGACCCAGTACTTC. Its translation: CASSESGGSETQYF.

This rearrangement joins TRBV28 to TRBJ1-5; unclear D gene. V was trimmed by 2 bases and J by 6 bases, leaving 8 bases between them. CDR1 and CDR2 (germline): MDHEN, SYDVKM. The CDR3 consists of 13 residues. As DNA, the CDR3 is TGTGCCAGCAGTTTACATTGGGCTCAGCCCCAGCATTTT. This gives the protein CASSLHWAQPQHF.

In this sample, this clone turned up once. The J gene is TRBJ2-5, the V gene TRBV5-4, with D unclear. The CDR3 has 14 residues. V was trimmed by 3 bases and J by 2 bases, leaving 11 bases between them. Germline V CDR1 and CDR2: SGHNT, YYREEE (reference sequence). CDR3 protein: CASSSGSRQETQYF. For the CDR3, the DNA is TGTGCCAGCAGCTCCGGTAGCCGTCAAGAGACCCAGTACTTC.

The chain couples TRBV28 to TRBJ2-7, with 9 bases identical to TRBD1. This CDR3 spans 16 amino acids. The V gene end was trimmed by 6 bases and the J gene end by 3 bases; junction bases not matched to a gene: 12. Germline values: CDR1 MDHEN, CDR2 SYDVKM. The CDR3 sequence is CASSSGVWDRDYEQYF. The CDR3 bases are TGTGCCAGCAGCTCGGGGGTTTGGGACAGGGACTACGAGCAGTACTTC.

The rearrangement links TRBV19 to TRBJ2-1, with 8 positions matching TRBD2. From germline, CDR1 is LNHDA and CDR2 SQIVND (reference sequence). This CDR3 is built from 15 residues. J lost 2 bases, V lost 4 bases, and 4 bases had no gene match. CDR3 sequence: CASSTLAGPYNEQFF. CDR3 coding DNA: TGTGCCAGTAGTACTCTAGCGGGTCCCTACAATGAGCAGTTCTTC.

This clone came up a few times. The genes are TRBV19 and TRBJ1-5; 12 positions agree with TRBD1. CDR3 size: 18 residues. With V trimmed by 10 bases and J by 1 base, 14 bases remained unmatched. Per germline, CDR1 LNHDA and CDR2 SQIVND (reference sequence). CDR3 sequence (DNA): TGTGCCATTAGAGGGAAGGGACAGGGGGCCCCGAGCAATCAGCCCCAGCATTTT. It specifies CAIRGKGQGAPSNQPQHF.

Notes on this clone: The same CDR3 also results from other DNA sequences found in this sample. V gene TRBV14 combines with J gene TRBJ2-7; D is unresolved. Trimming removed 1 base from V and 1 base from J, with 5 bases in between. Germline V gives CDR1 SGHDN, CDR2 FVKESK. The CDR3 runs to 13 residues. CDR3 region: CASSQGRSYEQYF. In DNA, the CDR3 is TGTGCCAGCAGCCAAGGCCGTTCCTACGAGCAGTACTTC. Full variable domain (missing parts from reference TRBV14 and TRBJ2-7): EAGVTQFPSHSVIEKGQTVTLRCDPISGHDNLYWYRRVMGKEIKFLLHFVKESKQDESGMPNNRFLAERTGGTYSTLKVQPAELEDSGVYFCASSQGRSYEQYFGPGTRLTVT.

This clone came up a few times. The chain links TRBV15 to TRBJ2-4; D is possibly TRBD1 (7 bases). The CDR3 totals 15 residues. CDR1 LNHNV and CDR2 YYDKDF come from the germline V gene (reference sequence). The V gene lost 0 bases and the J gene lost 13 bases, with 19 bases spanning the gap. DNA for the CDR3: TGTGCCACCAGCAGAGATTCGGTCGGGCGGGGACAGCAGTACTTC. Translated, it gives CATSRDSVGRGQQYF.

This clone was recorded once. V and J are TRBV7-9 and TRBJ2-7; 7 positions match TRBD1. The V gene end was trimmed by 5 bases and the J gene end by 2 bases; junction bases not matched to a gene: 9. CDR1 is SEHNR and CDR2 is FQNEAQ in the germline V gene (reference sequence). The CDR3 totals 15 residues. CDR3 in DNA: TGTGCCAGCAGCCGACTGACAGGGAACACCTACGAGCAGTACTTC. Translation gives CASSRLTGNTYEQYF.

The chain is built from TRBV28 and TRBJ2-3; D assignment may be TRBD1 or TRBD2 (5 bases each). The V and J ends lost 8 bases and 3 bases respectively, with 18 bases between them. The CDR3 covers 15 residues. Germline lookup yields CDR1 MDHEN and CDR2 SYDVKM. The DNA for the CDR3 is TGTGCCAGCGGACGGGGACCCCGGGGAACAGATACGCAGTATTTT. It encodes CASGRGPRGTDTQYF. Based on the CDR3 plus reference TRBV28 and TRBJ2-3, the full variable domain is DVKVTQSSRYLVKRTGEKVFLECVQDMDHENMFWYRQDPGLGLRLIYFSYDVKMKEKGDIPEGYSVSREKKERFSLILESASTNQTSMYLCASGRGPRGTDTQYFGPGTRLTVL.

CDR3 sequence: CASKEGQNNEKLFF. The DNA for the CDR3 is TGTGCCAGCAAAGAGGGACAAAATAATGAAAAACTGTTTTTT. V usage is TRBV2 and J usage is TRBJ1-4; a weak D match, TRBD1 (6 bases). V was cut by 7 bases and J by 4 bases, with 13 bases left in between. The CDR3 contains 14 residues. Germline CDR1 reads SNHLY; CDR2 reads FYNNEI.

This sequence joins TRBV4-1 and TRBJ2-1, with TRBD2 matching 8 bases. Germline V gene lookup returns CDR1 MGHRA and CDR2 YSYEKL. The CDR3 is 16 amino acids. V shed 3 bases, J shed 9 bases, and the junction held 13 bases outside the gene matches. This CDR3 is CASSQLTGTRRGEQFF. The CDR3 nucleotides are TGCGCCAGCAGCCAGTTAACCGGGACTAGGAGGGGTGAGCAGTTCTTC.

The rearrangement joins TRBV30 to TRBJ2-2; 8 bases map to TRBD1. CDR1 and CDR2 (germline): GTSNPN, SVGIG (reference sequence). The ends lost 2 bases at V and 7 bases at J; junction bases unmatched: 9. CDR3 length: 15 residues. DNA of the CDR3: TGTGCCTGGAGTCGGCAGGGGGCTGCAGGCGGGGAGCTGTTTTTT. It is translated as CAWSRQGAAGGELFF.

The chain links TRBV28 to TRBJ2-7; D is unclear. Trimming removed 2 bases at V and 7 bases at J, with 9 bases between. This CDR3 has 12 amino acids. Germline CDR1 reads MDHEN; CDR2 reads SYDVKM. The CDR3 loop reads CASSLRRGEQYF. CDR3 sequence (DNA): TGTGCCAGCAGTTTAAGACGAGGTGAGCAGTACTTC.

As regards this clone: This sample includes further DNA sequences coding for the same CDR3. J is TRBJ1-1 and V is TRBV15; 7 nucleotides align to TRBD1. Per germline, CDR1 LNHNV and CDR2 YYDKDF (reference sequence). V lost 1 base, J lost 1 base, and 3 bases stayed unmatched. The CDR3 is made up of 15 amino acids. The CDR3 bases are TGTGCCACCAGCAGAGGAGGGACAGCGAACACTGAAGCTTTCTTT. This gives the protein CATSRGGTANTEAFF.

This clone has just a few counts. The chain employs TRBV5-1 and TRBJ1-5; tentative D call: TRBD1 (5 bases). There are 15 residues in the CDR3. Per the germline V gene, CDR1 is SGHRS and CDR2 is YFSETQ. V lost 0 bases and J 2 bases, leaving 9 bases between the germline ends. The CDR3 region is CASSLAGLGNQPQHF. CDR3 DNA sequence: TGCGCCAGCAGCTTGGCAGGGCTCGGCAATCAGCCCCAGCATTTT. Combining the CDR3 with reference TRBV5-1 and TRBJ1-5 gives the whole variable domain KAGVTQTPRYLIKTRGQQVTLSCSPISGHRSVSWYQQTPGQGLQFLFEYFSETQRNKGNFPGRFSGRQFSNSRSEMNVSTLELGDSALYLCASSLAGLGNQPQHFGDGTRLSIL.

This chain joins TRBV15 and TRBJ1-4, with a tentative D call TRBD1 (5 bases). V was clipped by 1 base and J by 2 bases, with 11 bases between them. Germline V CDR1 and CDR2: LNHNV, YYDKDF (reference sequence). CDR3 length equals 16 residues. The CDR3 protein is CATSRGQGLTNEKLFF. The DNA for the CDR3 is TGTGCCACCAGCAGAGGGCAGGGACTCACTAATGAAAAACTGTTTTTT.